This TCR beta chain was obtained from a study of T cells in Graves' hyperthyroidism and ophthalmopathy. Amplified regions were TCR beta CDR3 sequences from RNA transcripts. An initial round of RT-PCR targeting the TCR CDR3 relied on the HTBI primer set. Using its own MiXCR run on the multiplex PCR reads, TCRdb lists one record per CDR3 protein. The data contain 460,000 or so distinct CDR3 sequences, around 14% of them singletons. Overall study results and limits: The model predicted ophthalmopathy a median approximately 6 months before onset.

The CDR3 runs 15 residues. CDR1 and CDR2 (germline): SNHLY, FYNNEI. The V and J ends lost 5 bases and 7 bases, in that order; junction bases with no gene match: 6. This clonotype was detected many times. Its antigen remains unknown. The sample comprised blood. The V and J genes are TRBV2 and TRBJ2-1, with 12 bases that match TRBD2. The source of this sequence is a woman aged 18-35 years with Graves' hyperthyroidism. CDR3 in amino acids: CASSLTSGSLNEQFF. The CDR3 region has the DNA TGTGCCAGCAGTCTGACTAGCGGGAGTTTGAATGAGCAGTTCTTC.